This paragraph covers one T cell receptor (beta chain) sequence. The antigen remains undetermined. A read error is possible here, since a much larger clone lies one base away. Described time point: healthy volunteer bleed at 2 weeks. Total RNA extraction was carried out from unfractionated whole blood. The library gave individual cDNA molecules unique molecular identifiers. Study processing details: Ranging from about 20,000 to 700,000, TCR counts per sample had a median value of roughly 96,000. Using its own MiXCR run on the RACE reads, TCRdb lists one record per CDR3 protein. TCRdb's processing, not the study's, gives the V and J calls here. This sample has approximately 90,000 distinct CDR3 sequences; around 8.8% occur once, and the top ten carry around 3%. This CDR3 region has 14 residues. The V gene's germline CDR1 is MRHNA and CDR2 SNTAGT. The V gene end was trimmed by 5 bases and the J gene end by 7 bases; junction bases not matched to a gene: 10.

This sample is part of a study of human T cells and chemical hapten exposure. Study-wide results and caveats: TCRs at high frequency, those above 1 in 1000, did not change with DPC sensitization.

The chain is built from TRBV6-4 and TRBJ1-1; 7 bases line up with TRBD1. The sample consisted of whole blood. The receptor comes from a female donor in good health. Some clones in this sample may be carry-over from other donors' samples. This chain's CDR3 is CASSPRDRVLEAFF. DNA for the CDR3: TGTGCCAGCAGTCCCCGTGACAGGGTACTTGAAGCTTTCTTT.